This T cell receptor (beta chain) was captured by sequencing in a study of cytomegalovirus exposure and HLA in healthy donors. Germline CDR1 SGHVS, CDR2 FNYEAQ. The CDR3 covers 14 residues. The V segment lost 1 base and the J segment 7 bases; nucleotides outside the gene matches: 3. Primers: 60 Vbeta forward and 13 Jbeta reverse. TCRdb's copy holds only in-frame clones and misses some; the assay was immunoSEQ multiplex PCR. The data show 200,000 to 250,000 clones, 82% seen once. Findings and caveats of the study: High specificity and sensitivity for cytomegalovirus status were reported for the classifier.

On this clone: Its antigen remains unknown.

The receptor was derived from a woman between 35 and 50 years old in good health and CMV-seronegative. Sample: PBMCs. This chain joins TRBV7-6 and TRBJ1-4; the match to TRBD1 covers 7 bases. Written as DNA, the CDR3 is TGTGCCAGCAGCTTAGAACAGGGGAGTGAAAAACTGTTTTTT. Residues: CASSLEQGSEKLFF.